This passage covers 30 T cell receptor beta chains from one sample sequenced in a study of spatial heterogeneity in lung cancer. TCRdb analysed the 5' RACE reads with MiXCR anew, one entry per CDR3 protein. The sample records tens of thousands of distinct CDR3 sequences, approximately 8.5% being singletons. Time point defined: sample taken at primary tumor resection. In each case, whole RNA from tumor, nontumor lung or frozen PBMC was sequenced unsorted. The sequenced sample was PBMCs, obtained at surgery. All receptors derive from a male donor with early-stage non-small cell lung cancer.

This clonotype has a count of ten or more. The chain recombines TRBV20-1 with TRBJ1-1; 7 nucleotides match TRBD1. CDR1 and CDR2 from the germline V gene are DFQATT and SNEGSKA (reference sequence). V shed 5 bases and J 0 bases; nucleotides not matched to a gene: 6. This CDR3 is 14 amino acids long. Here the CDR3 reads CSALDRRLNTEAFF. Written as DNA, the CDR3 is TGCAGTGCTTTGGACAGGAGATTGAACACTGAAGCTTTCTTT.

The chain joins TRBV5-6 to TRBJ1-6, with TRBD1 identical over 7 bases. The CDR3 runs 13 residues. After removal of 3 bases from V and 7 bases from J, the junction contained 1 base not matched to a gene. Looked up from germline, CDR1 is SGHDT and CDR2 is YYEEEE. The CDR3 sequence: CASSSQGNSPLHF. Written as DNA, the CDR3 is TGTGCCAGCAGCTCACAGGGGAATTCACCCCTCCACTTT.

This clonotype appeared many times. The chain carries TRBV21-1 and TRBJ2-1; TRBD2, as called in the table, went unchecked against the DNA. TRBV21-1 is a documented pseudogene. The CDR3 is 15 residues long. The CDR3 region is CASSRLAGAPNEQFF. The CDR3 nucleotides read TGTGCCAGCAGTAGACTAGCGGGAGCCCCCAATGAGCAGTTCTTC.

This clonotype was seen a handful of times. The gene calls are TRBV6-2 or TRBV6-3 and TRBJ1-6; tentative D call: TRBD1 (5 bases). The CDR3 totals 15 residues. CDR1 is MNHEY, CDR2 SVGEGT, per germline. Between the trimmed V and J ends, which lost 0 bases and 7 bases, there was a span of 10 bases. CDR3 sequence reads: CASSYSAGLNSPLHF. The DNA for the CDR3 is TGTGCCAGCAGTTACTCGGCAGGGTTAAATTCACCCCTCCACTTT.

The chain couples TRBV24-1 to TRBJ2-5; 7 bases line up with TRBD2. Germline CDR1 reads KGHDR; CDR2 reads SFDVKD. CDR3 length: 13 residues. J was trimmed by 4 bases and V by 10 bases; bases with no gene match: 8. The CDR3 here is CATGGSEGETQYF. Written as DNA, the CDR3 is TGTGCCACTGGCGGGAGTGAAGGAGAGACCCAGTACTTC.

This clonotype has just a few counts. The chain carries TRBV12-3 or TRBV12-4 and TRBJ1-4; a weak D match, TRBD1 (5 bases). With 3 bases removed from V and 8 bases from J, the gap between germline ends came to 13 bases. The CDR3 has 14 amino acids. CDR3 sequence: CASSFGTRVEKLFF. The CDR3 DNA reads TGTGCCAGCAGTTTTGGGACCAGGGTGGAAAAACTGTTTTTT.

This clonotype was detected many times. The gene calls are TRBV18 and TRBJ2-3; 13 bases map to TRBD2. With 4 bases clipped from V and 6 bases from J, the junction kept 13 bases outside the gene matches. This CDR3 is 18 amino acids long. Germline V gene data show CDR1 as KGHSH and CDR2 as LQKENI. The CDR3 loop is CASSLGLAGDLSGDTQYF. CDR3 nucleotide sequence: TGTGCCAGCTCACTAGGACTAGCGGGGGACCTCTCCGGGGATACGCAGTATTTT.

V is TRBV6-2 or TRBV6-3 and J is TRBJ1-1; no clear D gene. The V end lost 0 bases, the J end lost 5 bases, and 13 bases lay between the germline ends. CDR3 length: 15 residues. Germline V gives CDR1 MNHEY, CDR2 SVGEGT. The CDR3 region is CASSYSRVDRTEAFF. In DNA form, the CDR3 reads TGTGCCAGCAGTTACTCAAGGGTAGATCGGACTGAAGCTTTCTTT.

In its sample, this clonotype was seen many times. The CDR3, as DNA: TGCGCCAGCAGTGAGTCACCGGCCAGGGTAGCCAAAAACATTCAGTACTTC. Its translation: CASSESPARVAKNIQYF. The chain couples TRBV10-2 to TRBJ2-4, with D possibly matching TRBD1 (5 bases). V lost 0 bases, J lost 0 bases, and 12 bases lay in between. The CDR3 runs to 17 residues. Looked up from germline, CDR1 is WSHSY and CDR2 is SAAADI.

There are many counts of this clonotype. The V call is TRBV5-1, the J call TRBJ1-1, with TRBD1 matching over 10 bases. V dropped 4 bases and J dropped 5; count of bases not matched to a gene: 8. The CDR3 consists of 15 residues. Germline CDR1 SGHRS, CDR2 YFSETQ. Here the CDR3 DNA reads TGCGCCAGCAGCCCATTGGGACAGGGGCAAACTGAAGCTTTCTTT. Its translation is CASSPLGQGQTEAFF.

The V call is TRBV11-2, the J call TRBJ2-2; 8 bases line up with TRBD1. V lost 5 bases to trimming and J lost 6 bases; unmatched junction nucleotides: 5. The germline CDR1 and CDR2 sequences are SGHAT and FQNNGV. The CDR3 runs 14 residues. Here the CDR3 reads CASSGTGGAGELFF. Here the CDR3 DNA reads TGTGCCAGCAGCGGGACAGGCGGGGCCGGGGAGCTGTTTTTT. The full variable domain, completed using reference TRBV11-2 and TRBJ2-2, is EAGVAQSPRYKIIEKRQSVAFWCNPISGHATLYWYQQILGQGPKLLIQFQNNGVVDDSQLPKDRFSAERLKGVDSTLKIQPAKLEDSAVYLCASSGTGGAGELFFGEGSRLTVL.

This CDR3 is CASSHRAGDYEQYF. The CDR3 nucleotides are TGTGCCAGCAGCCATCGAGCGGGGGACTACGAGCAGTACTTC. The chain uses TRBV3-1 and TRBJ2-7, with TRBD2 matching 8 bases. The CDR3 is made up of 14 amino acids. The trim removed 3 bases at V and 3 bases at J, leaving 4 bases unmatched. The germline V gene encodes CDR1 LGHDT and CDR2 YNNKEL (reference sequence).

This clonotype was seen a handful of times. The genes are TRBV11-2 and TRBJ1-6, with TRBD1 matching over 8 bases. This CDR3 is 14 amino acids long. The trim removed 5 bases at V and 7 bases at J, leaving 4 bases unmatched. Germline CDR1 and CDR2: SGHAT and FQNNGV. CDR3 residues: CASSPDRANSPLHF. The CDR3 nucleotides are TGTGCCAGCAGCCCGGACAGGGCAAATTCACCCCTCCACTTT.

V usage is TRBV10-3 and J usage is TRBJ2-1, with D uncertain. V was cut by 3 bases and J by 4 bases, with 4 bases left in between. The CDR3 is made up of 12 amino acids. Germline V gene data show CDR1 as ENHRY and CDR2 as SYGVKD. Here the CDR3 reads CAISETYNEQFF. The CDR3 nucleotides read TGTGCCATCAGTGAAACGTACAATGAGCAGTTCTTC.

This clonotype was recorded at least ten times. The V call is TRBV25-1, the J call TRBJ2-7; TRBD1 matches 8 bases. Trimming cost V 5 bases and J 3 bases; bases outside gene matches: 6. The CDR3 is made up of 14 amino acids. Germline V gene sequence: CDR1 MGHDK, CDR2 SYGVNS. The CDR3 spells CASSSPDRGYEQYF. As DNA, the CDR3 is TGTGCCAGCAGTAGTCCTGACAGGGGCTACGAGCAGTACTTC.

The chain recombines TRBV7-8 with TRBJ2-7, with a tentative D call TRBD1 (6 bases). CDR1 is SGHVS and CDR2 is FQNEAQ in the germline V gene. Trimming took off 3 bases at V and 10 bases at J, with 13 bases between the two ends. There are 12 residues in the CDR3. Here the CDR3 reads CASSFTGHGQYF. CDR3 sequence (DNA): TGTGCCAGCAGCTTCACGGGACATGGCCAGTACTTC. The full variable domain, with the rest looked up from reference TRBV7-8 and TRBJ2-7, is GAGVSQSPRYKVAKRGQDVALRCDPISGHVSLFWYQQALGQGPEFLTYFQNEAQLDKSGLPSDRFFAERPEGSVSTLKIQRTQQEDSAVYLCASSFTGHGQYFGPGTRLTVT.

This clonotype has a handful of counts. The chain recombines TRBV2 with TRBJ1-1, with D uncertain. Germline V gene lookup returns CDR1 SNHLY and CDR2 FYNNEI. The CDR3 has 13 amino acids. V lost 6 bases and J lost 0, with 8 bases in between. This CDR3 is CASRGKVNTEAFF. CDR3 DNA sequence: TGTGCCAGCAGGGGAAAGGTGAACACTGAAGCTTTCTTT.

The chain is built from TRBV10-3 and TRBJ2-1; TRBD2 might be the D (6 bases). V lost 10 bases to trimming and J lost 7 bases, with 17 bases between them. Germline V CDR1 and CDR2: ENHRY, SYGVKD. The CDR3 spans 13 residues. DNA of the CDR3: TGTGCCACCGGACTACTCGCAGGGAATGAGCAGTTCTTC. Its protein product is CATGLLAGNEQFF.

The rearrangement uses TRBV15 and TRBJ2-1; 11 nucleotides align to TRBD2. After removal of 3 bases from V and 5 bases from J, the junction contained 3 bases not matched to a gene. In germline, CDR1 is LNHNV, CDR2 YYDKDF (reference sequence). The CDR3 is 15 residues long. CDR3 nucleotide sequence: TGTGCCACCAGCAGGAGGGGACTAGCGGACAATGAGCAGTTCTTC. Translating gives CATSRRGLADNEQFF.

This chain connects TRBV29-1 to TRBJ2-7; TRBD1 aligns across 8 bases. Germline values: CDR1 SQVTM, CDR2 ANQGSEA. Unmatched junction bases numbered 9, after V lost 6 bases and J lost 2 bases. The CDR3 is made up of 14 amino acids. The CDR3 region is CSVAKTGGTYEQYF. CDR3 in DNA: TGCAGCGTAGCAAAAACAGGGGGAACCTACGAGCAGTACTTC.

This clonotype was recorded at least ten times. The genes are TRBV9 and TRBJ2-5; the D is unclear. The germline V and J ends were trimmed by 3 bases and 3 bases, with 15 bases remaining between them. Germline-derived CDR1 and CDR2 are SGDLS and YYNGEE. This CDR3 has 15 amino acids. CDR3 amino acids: CASSAPDGRKETQYF. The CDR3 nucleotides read TGTGCCAGCAGCGCCCCAGACGGCAGGAAAGAGACCCAGTACTTC.

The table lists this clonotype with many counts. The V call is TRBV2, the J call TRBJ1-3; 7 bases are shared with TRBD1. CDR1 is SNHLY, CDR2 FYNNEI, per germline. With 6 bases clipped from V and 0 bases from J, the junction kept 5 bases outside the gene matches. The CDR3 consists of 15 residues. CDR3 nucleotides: TGTGCCAGCAGAGGACAGGACGGCTCTGGAAACACCATATATTTT. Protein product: CASRGQDGSGNTIYF.

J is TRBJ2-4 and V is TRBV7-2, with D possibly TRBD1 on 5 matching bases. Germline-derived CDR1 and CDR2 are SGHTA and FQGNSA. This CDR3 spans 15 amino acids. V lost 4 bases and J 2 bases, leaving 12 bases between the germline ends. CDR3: CASSSGRESKNIQYF. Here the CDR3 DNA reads TGTGCCAGCAGCTCCGGCAGGGAATCCAAAAACATTCAGTACTTC. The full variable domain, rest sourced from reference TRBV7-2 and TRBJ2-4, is GAGVSQSPSNKVTEKGKDVELRCDPISGHTALYWYRQSLGQGLEFLIYFQGNSAPDKSGLPSDRFSAERTGGSVSTLTIQRTQQEDSAVYLCASSSGRESKNIQYFGAGTRLSVL.

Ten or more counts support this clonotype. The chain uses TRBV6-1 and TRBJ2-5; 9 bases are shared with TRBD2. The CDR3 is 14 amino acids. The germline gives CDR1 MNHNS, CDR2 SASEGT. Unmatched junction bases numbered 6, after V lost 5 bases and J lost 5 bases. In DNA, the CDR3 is TGTGCCAGCAGTAAAAGCGGGGGGTACGAGACCCAGTACTTC. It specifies CASSKSGGYETQYF.

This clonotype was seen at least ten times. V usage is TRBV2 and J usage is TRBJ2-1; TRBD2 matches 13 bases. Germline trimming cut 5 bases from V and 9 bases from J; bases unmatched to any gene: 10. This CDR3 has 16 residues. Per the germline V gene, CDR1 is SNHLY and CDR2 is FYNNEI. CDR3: CASSQQLAGGGSEQFF. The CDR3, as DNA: TGTGCCAGCAGTCAACAACTAGCGGGAGGGGGCAGTGAGCAGTTCTTC.

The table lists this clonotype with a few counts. The chain's CDR3 is CASSPGTGAPNEKLFF. The CDR3 region has the DNA TGTGCCAGCAGTCCGGGGACAGGGGCTCCCAATGAAAAACTGTTTTTT. The V gene is TRBV12-3 or TRBV12-4, the J gene TRBJ1-4, with 10 bases aligning to TRBD1. V was pared by 5 bases and J by 5 bases, with 8 bases of the junction left unmatched. The CDR3 has 16 amino acids.

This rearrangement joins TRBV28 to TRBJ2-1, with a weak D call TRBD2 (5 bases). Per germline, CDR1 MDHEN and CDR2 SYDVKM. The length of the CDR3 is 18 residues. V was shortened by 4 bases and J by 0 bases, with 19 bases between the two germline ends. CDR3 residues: CASSSTPSRQISYNEQFF. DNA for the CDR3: TGTGCCAGCAGTTCCACCCCTAGCCGACAAATCTCCTACAATGAGCAGTTCTTC.

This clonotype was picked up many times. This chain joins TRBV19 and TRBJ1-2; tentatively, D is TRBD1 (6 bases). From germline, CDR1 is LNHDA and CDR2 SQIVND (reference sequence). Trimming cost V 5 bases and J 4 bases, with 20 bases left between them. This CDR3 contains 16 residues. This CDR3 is CASSVDSSRPSYGYTF. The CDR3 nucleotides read TGTGCCAGTAGTGTGGACAGTTCGAGGCCGTCCTATGGCTACACCTTC.

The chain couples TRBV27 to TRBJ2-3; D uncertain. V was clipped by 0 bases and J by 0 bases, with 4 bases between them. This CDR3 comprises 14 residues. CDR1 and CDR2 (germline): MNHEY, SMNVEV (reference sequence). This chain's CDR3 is CASSLSTSTDTQYF. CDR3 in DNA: TGTGCCAGCAGTTTATCGACTAGCACAGATACGCAGTATTTT.

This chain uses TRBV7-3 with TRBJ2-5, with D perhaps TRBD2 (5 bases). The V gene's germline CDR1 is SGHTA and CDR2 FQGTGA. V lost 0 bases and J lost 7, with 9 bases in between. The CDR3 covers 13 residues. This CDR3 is CASSLTPGGTQYF. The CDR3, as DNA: TGTGCCAGCAGCTTAACCCCCGGAGGGACCCAGTACTTC. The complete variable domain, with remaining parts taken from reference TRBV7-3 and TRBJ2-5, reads GAGVSQTPSNKVTEKGKYVELRCDPISGHTALYWYRQSLGQGPEFLIYFQGTGAADDSGLPNDRFFAVRPEGSVSTLKIQRTERGDSAVYLCASSLTPGGTQYFGPGTRLLVL.